This is a list of T cell receptor beta chains from one sample in a study of Ad26.COV2.S vaccination and SARS-CoV-2 variants. The protocol was immunoSEQ multiplex PCR, while the TCRdb copy is restricted to in-frame clones and leaves out a portion. The sample includes about 350,000 clones, 92% of them seen just once. The material was peripheral blood, obtained after recovery from COVID-19. These receptors were collected from a human donor who had recovered from COVID-19. CDR3s include the opening cysteine and the closing phenylalanine or tryptophan. The order of the fields is D gene, clone size, V gene, J gene, CDR3 protein, CDR3 DNA. A D gene is named only where the DNA matches it firmly. A row's size may be missing; if present it is once, few, many or a size class.

D gene: NA; clone size: NA; V gene: TRBV19; J gene: TRBJ2-2; CDR3 protein: CASSPRGNTGELFF; CDR3 DNA: TGTGCCAGTAGTCCCCGGGGGAACACCGGGGAGCTGTTTTTT
D gene: TRBD1; clone size: NA; V gene: TRBV19; J gene: TRBJ1-3; CDR3 protein: CASSQAGGTGNTIYF; CDR3 DNA: TGTGCCAGTAGTCAGGCAGGGGGGACTGGAAACACCATATATTTT
D gene: NA; clone size: NA; V gene: TRBV10-1; J gene: TRBJ1-6; CDR3 protein: CASSDQLNSPLHF; CDR3 DNA: TGCGCCAGCAGTGACCAGCTTAATTCACCCCTCCACTTT
D gene: NA; clone size: NA; V gene: TRBV5-1; J gene: TRBJ1-1; CDR3 protein: CASSLVGRGGQTEAFF; CDR3 DNA: TGCGCCAGCAGCTTGGTTGGTCGAGGAGGTCAGACTGAAGCTTTCTTT
D gene: NA; clone size: NA; V gene: TRBV27; J gene: TRBJ1-2; CDR3 protein: CASSLQGVGYTF; CDR3 DNA: TGTGCCAGCAGTTTACAGGGTGTTGGCTACACCTTC
D gene: NA; clone size: once; V gene: TRBV4-3; J gene: TRBJ1-1; CDR3 protein: CASSHLTGNTEAFF; CDR3 DNA: TGCGCCAGCAGCCACCTGACAGGGAACACTGAAGCTTTCTTT
D gene: TRBD1; clone size: NA; V gene: TRBV6-5; J gene: TRBJ1-1; CDR3 protein: CASSYPPRQGVTEAFF; CDR3 DNA: TGTGCCAGCAGTTATCCTCCCAGACAGGGAGTTACTGAAGCTTTCTTT
D gene: NA; clone size: NA; V gene: TRBV9; J gene: TRBJ2-2; CDR3 protein: CASSVGATRELFF; CDR3 DNA: TGTGCCAGCAGCGTAGGGGCGACCAGGGAGCTGTTTTTT
D gene: NA; clone size: NA; V gene: TRBV5-6; J gene: TRBJ1-4; CDR3 protein: CASKLWVATNEKLFF; CDR3 DNA: TGTGCCAGCAAATTATGGGTTGCAACTAATGAAAAACTGTTTTTT
D gene: NA; clone size: NA; V gene: TRBV11-3; J gene: TRBJ2-2; CDR3 protein: CASSLDSGITGELFF; CDR3 DNA: TGTGCCAGCAGCTTAGACTCAGGGATCACCGGGGAGCTGTTTTTT
D gene: NA; clone size: once; V gene: TRBV7-9; J gene: TRBJ1-2; CDR3 protein: CASSLQGLDGYTF; CDR3 DNA: TGTGCCAGCAGCCTTCAGGGGTTGGATGGCTACACCTTC
D gene: NA; clone size: NA; V gene: TRBV27; J gene: TRBJ2-5; CDR3 protein: CASMGDTQETQYF; CDR3 DNA: TGTGCCAGCATGGGGGACACTCAAGAGACCCAGTACTTC
D gene: NA; clone size: NA; V gene: TRBV5-1; J gene: TRBJ2-2; CDR3 protein: CASSLGQGGTGELFF; CDR3 DNA: TGCGCCAGCAGCTTGGGGCAGGGAGGCACCGGGGAGCTGTTTTTT
D gene: NA; clone size: NA; V gene: TRBV25-1; J gene: TRBJ1-1; CDR3 protein: CASRDTSEAFF; CDR3 DNA: TGTGCCAGTAGGGACACGAGTGAAGCTTTCTTT
D gene: NA; clone size: few; V gene: TRBV7-9; J gene: TRBJ1-2; CDR3 protein: CASSLGDRGYGYTF; CDR3 DNA: TGTGCCAGCAGCCTTGGGGACCGAGGATATGGCTACACCTTC
D gene: TRBD2; clone size: NA; V gene: TRBV29-1; J gene: TRBJ2-7; CDR3 protein: CSVGVAGNYEQYF; CDR3 DNA: TGCAGCGTTGGGGTAGCGGGGAACTACGAGCAGTACTTC
D gene: NA; clone size: NA; V gene: TRBV9; J gene: TRBJ1-1; CDR3 protein: CASSVGDPGDTEAFF; CDR3 DNA: TGTGCCAGCAGCGTAGGGGACCCGGGGGACACTGAAGCTTTCTTT
D gene: NA; clone size: NA; V gene: TRBV18; J gene: TRBJ1-1; CDR3 protein: CASSLQGGNTEAFF; CDR3 DNA: TGTGCCAGCTCATTACAGGGAGGAAACACTGAAGCTTTCTTT
D gene: NA; clone size: NA; V gene: TRBV5-5; J gene: TRBJ1-2; CDR3 protein: CASSFRPQRGYTF; CDR3 DNA: TGTGCCAGCAGCTTCCGACCACAGAGGGGCTACACCTTC
D gene: TRBD1; clone size: once; V gene: TRBV19; J gene: TRBJ2-1; CDR3 protein: CASSRTGGDYNEQFF; CDR3 DNA: TGTGCCAGTAGTCGGACAGGGGGTGATTACAATGAGCAGTTCTTC
D gene: NA; clone size: few; V gene: TRBV7-8; J gene: TRBJ2-5; CDR3 protein: CASRNITAWGQGLWETQYF; CDR3 DNA: TGTGCCAGCAGGAATATCACAGCTTGGGGGCAGGGGTTATGGGAGACCCAGTACTTC
D gene: NA; clone size: NA; V gene: TRBV6-5; J gene: TRBJ1-2; CDR3 protein: CASRTDAGNDYGYTF; CDR3 DNA: TGTGCCAGCAGAACGGATGCTGGCAATGACTATGGCTACACCTTC
D gene: TRBD1; clone size: NA; V gene: TRBV12-5; J gene: TRBJ2-2; CDR3 protein: CASGLVQGDTGELFF; CDR3 DNA: TGTGCTAGTGGTTTGGTACAGGGGGACACCGGGGAGCTGTTTTTT
D gene: NA; clone size: NA; V gene: TRBV13; J gene: TRBJ2-2; CDR3 protein: CASSHRSTGELFF; CDR3 DNA: TGTGCCAGCAGTCACAGGAGCACCGGGGAGCTGTTTTTT
D gene: TRBD2; clone size: NA; V gene: TRBV5-1; J gene: TRBJ2-1; CDR3 protein: CASSLSWDYRNNEQFF; CDR3 DNA: TGCGCCAGCAGCTTGTCCTGGGACTACCGAAACAATGAGCAGTTCTTC
D gene: TRBD1; clone size: NA; V gene: TRBV10-3; J gene: TRBJ1-1; CDR3 protein: CATTGENTEAFF; CDR3 DNA: TGTGCCACAACAGGGGAGAACACTGAAGCTTTCTTT
D gene: NA; clone size: NA; V gene: TRBV7-6; J gene: TRBJ1-1; CDR3 protein: CASSSPENTEAFF; CDR3 DNA: TGTGCCAGCAGCAGCCCAGAAAACACTGAAGCTTTCTTT
D gene: TRBD2; clone size: NA; V gene: TRBV6-6; J gene: TRBJ2-5; CDR3 protein: CASSRLRGGQETQYF; CDR3 DNA: TGTGCCAGCAGTCGGTTGCGCGGGGGGCAAGAGACCCAGTACTTC
D gene: NA; clone size: NA; V gene: TRBV5-8; J gene: TRBJ2-1; CDR3 protein: CASSPRLTHYNEQFF; CDR3 DNA: TGTGCCAGCAGCCCACGTCTAACCCACTACAATGAGCAGTTCTTC
D gene: NA; clone size: NA; V gene: TRBV6-2/TRBV6-3; J gene: TRBJ2-3; CDR3 protein: CASSSHTRAAPDTQYF; CDR3 DNA: TGTGCCAGCAGTTCGCATACCAGGGCCGCACCAGATACGCAGTATTTT
D gene: TRBD1; clone size: NA; V gene: TRBV27; J gene: TRBJ2-2; CDR3 protein: CASSLFRGLAGELFF; CDR3 DNA: TGTGCCAGCAGTTTGTTCAGGGGGCTAGCCGGGGAGCTGTTTTTT
D gene: NA; clone size: NA; V gene: TRBV5-4; J gene: TRBJ1-1; CDR3 protein: CASSSVGPLNTEAFF; CDR3 DNA: TGTGCCAGCAGCTCGGTGGGGCCTTTGAACACTGAAGCTTTCTTT
D gene: TRBD1; clone size: NA; V gene: TRBV14; J gene: TRBJ1-2; CDR3 protein: CASSQDPTGSGYTF; CDR3 DNA: TGTGCCAGCAGCCAAGATCCGACAGGGTCCGGCTACACCTTC
D gene: NA; clone size: NA; V gene: TRBV11-2; J gene: TRBJ1-1; CDR3 protein: CASSLSRGATEAFF; CDR3 DNA: TGTGCCAGCAGCTTAAGTAGGGGGGCCACTGAAGCTTTCTTT
D gene: NA; clone size: NA; V gene: TRBV11-3; J gene: TRBJ2-2; CDR3 protein: CASSLVSGSELFF; CDR3 DNA: TGTGCCAGCAGCTTAGTCTCGGGGTCTGAGCTGTTTTTT
D gene: NA; clone size: NA; V gene: TRBV19; J gene: TRBJ2-5; CDR3 protein: CARRSQETQYF; CDR3 DNA: TGTGCCAGGAGGAGCCAAGAGACCCAGTACTTC
D gene: NA; clone size: NA; V gene: TRBV6-5; J gene: TRBJ2-7; CDR3 protein: CASSYSRQAPFYEQYF; CDR3 DNA: TGTGCCAGCAGTTACAGTCGACAGGCCCCCTTCTACGAGCAGTACTTC
D gene: TRBD2; clone size: once; V gene: TRBV28; J gene: TRBJ2-5; CDR3 protein: CASSLWRGLAGAQETQYF; CDR3 DNA: TGTGCCAGCAGTTTATGGAGGGGACTAGCGGGGGCCCAAGAGACCCAGTACTTC
D gene: TRBD2; clone size: NA; V gene: TRBV6-4; J gene: TRBJ2-5; CDR3 protein: CASSVGGGAGETQYF; CDR3 DNA: TGTGCCAGCAGTGTTGGCGGGGGGGCCGGTGAGACCCAGTACTTC
D gene: NA; clone size: NA; V gene: TRBV2; J gene: TRBJ1-2; CDR3 protein: CASSEGLWGNYGYTF; CDR3 DNA: TGTGCCAGCAGTGAAGGGCTTTGGGGTAACTATGGCTACACCTTC
D gene: TRBD2; clone size: NA; V gene: TRBV15; J gene: TRBJ2-1; CDR3 protein: CATSRDLAGSYNEQFF; CDR3 DNA: TGTGCCACCAGCAGAGACCTAGCGGGCTCCTACAATGAGCAGTTCTTC
D gene: NA; clone size: NA; V gene: TRBV27; J gene: TRBJ1-1; CDR3 protein: CASSFGPLNTEAFF; CDR3 DNA: TGTGCCAGCAGCTTTGGGCCCCTGAACACTGAAGCTTTCTTT
D gene: NA; clone size: NA; V gene: TRBV15; J gene: TRBJ1-2; CDR3 protein: CATSRNYDTFRAYGYTF; CDR3 DNA: TGTGCCACCAGCAGAAACTACGATACCTTTAGGGCATATGGCTACACCTTC
D gene: NA; clone size: NA; V gene: TRBV6-6; J gene: TRBJ1-5; CDR3 protein: CASSALQGVGDQPQHF; CDR3 DNA: TGTGCCAGCAGCGCATTACAGGGCGTGGGGGATCAGCCCCAGCATTTT
D gene: NA; clone size: NA; V gene: TRBV5-5; J gene: TRBJ1-6; CDR3 protein: CASSLGIGRDSPLHF; CDR3 DNA: TGTGCCAGCAGCTTGGGGATAGGGCGGGATTCACCCCTCCACTTT
D gene: TRBD1; clone size: NA; V gene: TRBV11-2; J gene: TRBJ2-7; CDR3 protein: CASSSTRDSPYEQYF; CDR3 DNA: TGTGCCAGCAGCTCAACTCGGGACAGCCCGTACGAGCAGTACTTC
D gene: NA; clone size: NA; V gene: TRBV12-3/TRBV12-4; J gene: TRBJ1-3; CDR3 protein: CASSLRNTIYF; CDR3 DNA: TGTGCCAGCAGCCTACGAAACACCATATATTTT
D gene: TRBD2; clone size: NA; V gene: TRBV3-1/TRBV3-2; J gene: TRBJ2-7; CDR3 protein: CASSQGPSGNSYEQYF; CDR3 DNA: TGTGCCAGCAGCCAAGGCCCTAGCGGGAACTCCTACGAGCAGTACTTC
D gene: NA; clone size: NA; V gene: TRBV7-9; J gene: TRBJ1-4; CDR3 protein: CASSPSGGAGEKLFF; CDR3 DNA: TGTGCCAGCAGTCCCTCGGGGGGCGCGGGTGAAAAACTGTTTTTT
D gene: NA; clone size: once; V gene: TRBV29-1; J gene: TRBJ1-1; CDR3 protein: CSVDRQSGTEAFF; CDR3 DNA: TGCAGCGTTGACCGTCAGTCGGGAACTGAAGCTTTCTTT
D gene: TRBD1; clone size: NA; V gene: TRBV2; J gene: TRBJ2-2; CDR3 protein: CASGGQTNSNTGELFF; CDR3 DNA: TGTGCCAGTGGGGGACAGACAAACTCGAACACCGGGGAGCTGTTTTTT
D gene: NA; clone size: NA; V gene: TRBV20-1; J gene: TRBJ2-5; CDR3 protein: CSAPGETQYF; CDR3 DNA: TGCAGTGCTCCAGGGGAGACCCAGTACTTC
D gene: NA; clone size: NA; V gene: TRBV6-1; J gene: TRBJ2-2; CDR3 protein: CASSEGPSGELFF; CDR3 DNA: TGTGCCAGCAGTGAAGGGCCCTCCGGGGAGCTGTTTTTT